This TCR beta chain was obtained from a study of cytomegalovirus exposure and HLA in healthy donors. Study-wide results and limits: Being productive about 90% or about 30% of the time was typical of most TCR beta V segments in an earlier analysis.

All donors participated as healthy donors of bone marrow. As concerns this clone: The antigen is not known.

Use of 60 Vbeta and 13 Jbeta primers characterized the PCR. Assay: immunoSEQ multiplex PCR; the TCRdb copy retains only in-frame clones and omits some. The data hold fewer than 200,000 clones, with roughly 84% observed a single time. The V gene's germline CDR1 is MGHRA and CDR2 YSYEKL. V lost 2 bases and J lost 8; bases outside the gene matches: 13. This CDR3 contains 19 residues. This chain links TRBV4-1 with TRBJ2-1; 15 nucleotides line up with TRBD2. The material sequenced was PBMCs. This clonotype originated in a girl less than two years old in good health and CMV-seronegative. CDR3: CASSQPAGTSGGPWDEQFF. The CDR3, as DNA: TGCGCCAGCAGCCAACCCGCTGGGACTAGCGGGGGGCCTTGGGATGAGCAGTTCTTC.